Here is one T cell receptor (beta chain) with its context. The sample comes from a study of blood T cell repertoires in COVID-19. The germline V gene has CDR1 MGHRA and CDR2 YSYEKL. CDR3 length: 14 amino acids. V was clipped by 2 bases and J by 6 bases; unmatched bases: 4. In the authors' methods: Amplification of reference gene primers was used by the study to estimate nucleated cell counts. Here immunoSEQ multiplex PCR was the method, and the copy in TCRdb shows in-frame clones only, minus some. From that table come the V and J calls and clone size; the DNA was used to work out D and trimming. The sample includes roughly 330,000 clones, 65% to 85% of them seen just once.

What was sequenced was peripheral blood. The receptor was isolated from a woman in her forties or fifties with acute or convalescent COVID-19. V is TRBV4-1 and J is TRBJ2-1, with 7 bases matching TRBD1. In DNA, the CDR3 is TGCGCCAGCAGCCAACCTAGACAGGGCAATGAGCAGTTCTTC. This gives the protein CASSQPRQGNEQFF.